This paragraph covers one T cell receptor (beta chain) sequence. Its matching antigen is unknown. This sample stems from a study of cytomegalovirus exposure and HLA in healthy donors. Primers for the PCR totalled 60 Vbeta and 13 Jbeta. Data came from immunoSEQ multiplex PCR; TCRdb stores just in-frame clones and leaves some out. In all, the sample yields approximately 170,000 clones. The CDR3 length is 13 residues. V lost 0 bases, J lost 3 bases, and 3 bases lay in between. CDR1 and CDR2 (germline): SGHNT, YYREEE (reference sequence). General observations from the study: Among CMV-associated TCR beta chains, most appeared HLA-restricted in a later analysis. An analysis that was carried out later associated approximately 15,000 TCR beta sequences with HLA alleles at 0.05 false discovery rate.

The rearrangement uses TRBV5-4 and TRBJ2-2; no clear D. The TCR was taken from a woman in her late teens or twenties in good health and CMV-seropositive. The sequenced sample consisted of PBMCs. The chain's CDR3 is CASSLADTGELFF. For the CDR3, the DNA is TGTGCCAGCAGCTTGGCCGACACCGGGGAGCTGTTTTTT.